The rows below give T cell receptor beta chains drawn from one sample of a study of shared clonotypes between healthy human individuals. Libraries were prepared by immunoSEQ multiplex PCR; TCRdb keeps only in-frame clonotypes and omits some of them. The repertoire holds approximately 980,000 clones, approximately 80% seen once, with over 1.3% in the top ten. Specimen: memory CD4+ T cells sorted from blood. These receptors all come from a man between 18 and 35 years old in good health. Each CDR3 is given with its conserved first and last residue. D genes are given only for firm matches. Rows may omit the clone size; those that give it use once, few, many or a size class.

J: TRBJ1-2; V: TRBV19; D: TRBD1; size: -; CDR3: CASREDRVGYGYTF; DNA: TGTGCCAGTAGAGAGGACAGGGTAGGGTACGGCTACACCTTC
J: TRBJ1-3; V: TRBV6-5; D: TRBD1; size: -; CDR3: CASSYGQGTGNTIYF; DNA: TGTGCCAGCAGTTACGGACAGGGAACTGGAAACACCATATATTTT
J: TRBJ1-3; V: TRBV11-2; D: -; size: few; CDR3: CASSLDSYSGNTIYF; DNA: TGTGCCAGCAGCCTAGACTCCTACTCTGGAAACACCATATATTTT
J: TRBJ1-1; V: TRBV19; D: -; size: -; CDR3: CASRRGKENTEAFF; DNA: TGTGCCAGTAGAAGGGGGAAGGAGAACACTGAAGCTTTCTTT
J: TRBJ2-5; V: TRBV5-6; D: TRBD1; size: -; CDR3: CASSHLDRGDTQYF; DNA: TGTGCCAGCAGCCACCTCGACAGGGGCGACACCCAGTACTTC
J: TRBJ1-6; V: TRBV9; D: -; size: -; CDR3: CASTRWDYAGSDSPLHF; DNA: TGTGCCAGCACCCGGTGGGACTACGCAGGCTCGGATTCACCCCTCCACTTT
J: TRBJ2-5; V: TRBV5-4; D: TRBD2; size: once; CDR3: CASSGGVLYQETQYF; DNA: TGTGCCAGCAGCGGGGGGGTTTTGTACCAAGAGACCCAGTACTTC
J: TRBJ1-4; V: TRBV5-4; D: TRBD1; size: -; CDR3: CASSPDRGSEKLFF; DNA: TGTGCCAGCAGCCCGGACAGGGGAAGTGAAAAACTGTTTTTT
J: TRBJ2-7; V: TRBV30; D: -; size: -; CDR3: CAWSTGLNYEQYF; DNA: TGTGCCTGGAGCACGGGACTTAACTACGAGCAGTACTTC
J: TRBJ2-1; V: TRBV4-2; D: -; size: -; CDR3: CASSQEYGTSYNEQFF; DNA: TGTGCCAGCAGCCAAGAATATGGGACTTCCTACAATGAGCAGTTCTTC
J: TRBJ1-1; V: TRBV5-1; D: TRBD1; size: -; CDR3: CASSYGQGEAFF; DNA: TGCGCCAGCAGCTACGGACAGGGTGAAGCTTTCTTT
J: TRBJ2-3; V: TRBV1; D: -; size: -; CDR3: CTSSQDAGNREDTQYF; DNA: TGCACCAGCAGCCAAGATGCGGGTAACAGGGAAGATACGCAGTATTTT
J: TRBJ2-2; V: TRBV7-2; D: TRBD2; size: -; CDR3: CASSSAWSGTELFF; DNA: TGTGCCAGCAGCTCGGCATGGAGCGGGACGGAGCTGTTTTTT
J: TRBJ2-5; V: TRBV5-1; D: TRBD1; size: many; CDR3: CASSRGTGGRETQYF; DNA: TGCGCCAGCAGCAGGGGGACAGGGGGCCGAGAGACCCAGTACTTC
J: TRBJ1-2; V: TRBV29-1; D: TRBD1; size: -; CDR3: CSVEDRQGRGYGYTF; DNA: TGCAGCGTTGAAGATAGACAGGGCCGAGGATATGGCTACACCTTC
J: TRBJ2-7; V: TRBV18; D: -; size: -; CDR3: CASSPPVGEQYF; DNA: TGTGCCAGCTCACCACCCGTGGGCGAGCAGTACTTC
J: TRBJ2-4; V: TRBV6-5; D: -; size: -; CDR3: CASSALDSADIQYF; DNA: TGTGCCAGCAGTGCCCTGGACTCTGCTGACATTCAGTACTTC
J: TRBJ2-7; V: TRBV7-9; D: TRBD1; size: -; CDR3: CASSVSRGQASYEQYF; DNA: TGTGCCAGCAGCGTCTCCAGGGGGCAGGCCTCCTACGAGCAGTACTTC
J: TRBJ2-7; V: TRBV6-1; D: -; size: -; CDR3: CASSPTEGAYEQYF; DNA: TGTGCCAGCAGTCCCACCGAGGGCGCCTACGAGCAGTACTTC
J: TRBJ2-1; V: TRBV27; D: TRBD2; size: -; CDR3: CASSFWTSTTSEQFF; DNA: TGTGCCAGCAGTTTTTGGACTAGCACTACAAGTGAGCAGTTCTTC
J: TRBJ1-4; V: TRBV7-6; D: -; size: -; CDR3: CASSYGVMDEKLFF; DNA: TGTGCCAGCAGCTACGGTGTAATGGATGAAAAACTGTTTTTT
J: TRBJ2-5; V: TRBV30; D: -; size: -; CDR3: CAWVNEPQETQYF; DNA: TGTGCCTGGGTCAACGAGCCTCAAGAGACCCAGTACTTC
J: TRBJ2-1; V: TRBV19; D: TRBD2; size: few; CDR3: CASSTQTSGSRYEQFF; DNA: TGTGCCAGTAGTACCCAGACTAGCGGGAGTAGATATGAGCAGTTCTTC
J: TRBJ1-6; V: TRBV5-1; D: -; size: once; CDR3: CASSYRDGNSPLHF; DNA: TGCGCCAGCAGCTACCGGGACGGCAATTCACCCCTCCACTTT
J: TRBJ2-3; V: TRBV2; D: TRBD1; size: -; CDR3: CASSEASGGQGDTQYF; DNA: TGTGCCAGCAGTGAAGCGTCCGGGGGACAGGGAGATACGCAGTATTTT
J: TRBJ2-3; V: TRBV15; D: -; size: many; CDR3: CASSLLRGTDTQYF; DNA: TGTGCCAGTTCCCTACTTAGGGGCACAGATACGCAGTATTTT
J: TRBJ1-1; V: TRBV6-1; D: -; size: -; CDR3: CASSRVNTEAFF; DNA: TGTGCCAGCAGCAGGGTGAACACTGAAGCTTTCTTT